This T cell receptor (beta chain) was captured in a study of blood T cell repertoires in COVID-19. Study as a whole: The origin of the acute and convalescent COVID-19 samples was the United States, Italy and Spain. PBMCs, B-cell-depleted T cells, or T cells were the source of the cDNA or gDNA that made up the material.

The germline V and J ends were trimmed by 5 bases and 6 bases, with 16 bases remaining between them. Germline V CDR1 and CDR2: SGHAT, FQNNGV. The CDR3 is 14 amino acids. The table came from immunoSEQ multiplex PCR; TCRdb's copy has only in-frame clones and leaves some out. The table records around 250,000 clones, around 88% of them present only once. This chain connects TRBV11-2 to TRBJ1-1; the D gene is possibly TRBD1 (6 bases). The material sequenced was peripheral blood. This TCR derives from a man in his forties with active or convalescent COVID-19. The CDR3 loop reads CASSPRTDPPEAFF. The CDR3 nucleotides read TGTGCCAGCAGCCCACGGACAGATCCGCCTGAAGCTTTCTTT.